This TCR beta chain was sequenced in a study of OX40 agonist ivuxolimab in advanced cancers. Profiled with immunoSEQ multiplex PCR; TCRdb holds only in-frame clones, not every one. The table shows 70,000 to 95,000 clones, with around 84% occurring only once. Germline values: CDR1 MGHRA, CDR2 YSYEKL. Trimming stripped 0 bases from V and 0 bases from J, with 8 bases between. This CDR3 has 15 amino acids. About this clone itself: Antigen unknown.

Study results and limitations: No determination was made of the antigen specificity of the expanded peripheral T cells. Within 6 weeks, CD4+ and CD8+ blood T cells expanded clonally at 0.1 to 3.0 mg/kg.

This chain links TRBV4-1 with TRBJ1-2; the D gene is possibly TRBD1 (5 bases). The sequence was collected from an adult with an advanced solid tumor such as melanoma, head and neck, liver or kidney cancer. The material was CD4+ or CD8+ T cells sorted from blood, obtained in a trial of the OX40 agonist ivuxolimab. The CDR3 DNA follows: TGCGCCAGCAGCCAAGATGTCAGGGCTAACTATGGCTACACCTTC. Its translation: CASSQDVRANYGYTF.